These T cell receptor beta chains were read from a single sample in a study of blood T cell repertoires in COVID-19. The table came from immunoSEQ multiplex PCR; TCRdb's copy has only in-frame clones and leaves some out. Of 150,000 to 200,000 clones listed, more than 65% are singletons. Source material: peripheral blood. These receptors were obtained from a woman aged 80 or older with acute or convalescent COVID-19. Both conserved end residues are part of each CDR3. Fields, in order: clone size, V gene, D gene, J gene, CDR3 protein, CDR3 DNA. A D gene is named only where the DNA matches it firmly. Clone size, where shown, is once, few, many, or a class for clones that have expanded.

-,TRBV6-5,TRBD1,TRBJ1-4,CASSYSAQGRKLFF,TGTGCCAGCAGTTACTCGGCACAGGGGCGTAAACTGTTTTTT
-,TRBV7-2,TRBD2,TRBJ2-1,CASSLEGLAALEQFF,TGTGCCAGCAGCTTAGAAGGACTAGCGGCTTTGGAGCAGTTCTTC
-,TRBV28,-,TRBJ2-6,CASRGGTTGANVLTF,TGTGCCAGCAGGGGGGGGACAACTGGGGCCAACGTCCTGACTTTC
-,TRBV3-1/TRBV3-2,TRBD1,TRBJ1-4,CASSPITGGRGEKLFF,TGTGCCAGCAGCCCGATTACAGGGGGGAGGGGTGAAAAACTGTTTTTT
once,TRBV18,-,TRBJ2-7,CASSPQGRPYEQYF,TGTGCCAGCTCACCCCAGGGGAGACCCTACGAGCAGTACTTC
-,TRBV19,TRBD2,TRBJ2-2,CASSIGLAGGTGELFF,TGTGCCAGTAGTATAGGACTAGCGGGGGGCACCGGGGAGCTGTTTTTT
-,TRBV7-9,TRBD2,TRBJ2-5,CASSLVAGLAKQETQYF,TGTGCCAGCAGCCTCGTCGCGGGACTAGCGAAACAAGAGACCCAGTACTTC
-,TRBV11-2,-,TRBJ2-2,CASSLDLGLGELFF,TGTGCCAGCAGCTTAGATCTCGGTTTAGGGGAGCTGTTTTTT
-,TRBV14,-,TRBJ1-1,CASSPLLSGTEAFF,TGTGCCAGCAGCCCCTTACTCTCGGGCACTGAAGCTTTCTTT
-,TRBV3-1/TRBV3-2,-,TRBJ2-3,CASSKQGSTDTQYF,TGTGCCAGCAGCAAACAGGGTAGCACAGATACGCAGTATTTT
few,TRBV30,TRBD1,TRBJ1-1,CAWNPGQAMNTEAFF,TGTGCCTGGAATCCGGGACAGGCCATGAACACTGAAGCTTTCTTT
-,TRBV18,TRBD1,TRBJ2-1,CASSPDRGAYNEQFF,TGTGCCAGCTCACCAGACAGGGGAGCCTACAATGAGCAGTTCTTC
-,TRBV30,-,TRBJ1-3,CAWASGPGNTIYF,TGTGCCTGGGCCAGTGGGCCAGGAAACACCATATATTTT
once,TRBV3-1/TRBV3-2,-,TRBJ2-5,CASSLGTAGTAQYF,TGTGCCAGCAGCCTCGGGACTGCGGGAACGGCCCAGTACTTC
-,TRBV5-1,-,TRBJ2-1,CASSDMGSSYNEQFF,TGCGCCAGCAGCGACATGGGGAGCTCCTACAATGAGCAGTTCTTC